This record looks at one T cell receptor beta chain sequence and its context. Its antigen is still unknown. The CDR3 totals 15 residues. The germline V gene encodes CDR1 MNHEY and CDR2 SMNVEV (reference sequence). The J segment lost 5 bases and the V segment lost 4 bases, leaving 6 bases of the junction unmatched. The data stem from a study of cytomegalovirus exposure and HLA in healthy donors. Study-level results: Exclusion as indistinguishable affected some V segments, including TRBV6-2 and TRBV6-3. It was reported that TCR beta sequences correctly inferred the HLA-A and HLA-B alleles for most subjects. Both high specificity and high sensitivity reportedly marked the classifier's diagnosis of cytomegalovirus status.

PCR primers comprised 60 Vbeta and 13 Jbeta primers. TCRdb keeps only in-frame clones here, not all; method: immunoSEQ multiplex PCR. The sample shows some 150,000 clones, almost 85% of them seen only once. The origin of this receptor is a man aged 25-45 years in good health and CMV-seropositive. The chain joins TRBV27 to TRBJ1-5; 9 nucleotides match TRBD1. The sequencing input was PBMCs. Here the CDR3 reads CASSSEQGAHQPQHF. The CDR3 nucleotides are TGTGCCAGCAGTTCGGAACAGGGGGCCCATCAGCCCCAGCATTTT.